This T cell receptor beta chain was found in a study of shared clonotypes between healthy human individuals. Overall study context: Each donor contributed plates that comprised three CD4 naive, three CD4 memory, two CD8 naive and one CD8 memory.

Study-level points and caveats: Clonotype sharing among donors was expected to depend on sequencing depth.

Each sorted subset replicate got 200 ng genomic DNA, 25,000 to 35,000 genomes. Profiled with immunoSEQ multiplex PCR; TCRdb holds only in-frame clones, not every one. The sample includes some 2.1 million clones, about 94% seen only once; the top ten take roughly 1%. On this clone: Its antigen is unknown. At one end the junction does not follow the germline gene, possibly because of a read error.

Positively selected for CCR7, the CD45RO-negative cells used as naive CD8 cells excluded terminally differentiated effector memory CD45RA+ cells. The CDR3 is made up of 10 amino acids. Germline V gene sequence: CDR1 SNHLY, CDR2 FYNNEI. The source of this sequence is a young man in good health. Sequences were obtained from naive CD8+ T cells sorted from blood. This chain uses TRBV2 with TRBJ1-5; weak D call: TRBD1 (6 bases). CDR3 DNA sequence: TGTGCCAGCAGTACAAGGGGGAAGCCTTTT. Translation gives CASSTRGKPF. Using reference TRBV2 and TRBJ1-5 for the parts outside the CDR3, the full variable domain is EPEVTQTPSHQVTQMGQEVILRCVPISNHLYFYWYRQILGQKVEFLVSFYNNEISEKSEIFDDQFSVERPDGSNFTLKIRSTKLEDSAMYFCASSTRGKPFGDGTRLSIL.